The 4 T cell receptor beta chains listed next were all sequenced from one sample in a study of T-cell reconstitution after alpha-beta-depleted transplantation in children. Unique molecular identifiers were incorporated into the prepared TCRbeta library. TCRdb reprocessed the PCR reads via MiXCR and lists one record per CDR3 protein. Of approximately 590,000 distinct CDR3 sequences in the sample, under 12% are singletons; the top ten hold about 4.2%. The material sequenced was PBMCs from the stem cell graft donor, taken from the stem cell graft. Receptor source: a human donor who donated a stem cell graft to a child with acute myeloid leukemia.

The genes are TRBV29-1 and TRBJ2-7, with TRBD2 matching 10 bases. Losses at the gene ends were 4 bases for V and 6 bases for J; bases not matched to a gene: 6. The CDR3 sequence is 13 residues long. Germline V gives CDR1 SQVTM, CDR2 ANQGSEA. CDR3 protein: CSVGLAGEGEQYF. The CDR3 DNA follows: TGCAGCGTTGGGCTAGCGGGAGAGGGCGAGCAGTACTTC.

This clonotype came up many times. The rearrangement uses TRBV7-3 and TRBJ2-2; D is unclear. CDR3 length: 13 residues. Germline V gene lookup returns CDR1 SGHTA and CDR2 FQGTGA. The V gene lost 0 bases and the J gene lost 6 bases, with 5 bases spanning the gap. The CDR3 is CASSLTWAGELFF. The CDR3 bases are TGTGCCAGCAGCTTAACGTGGGCCGGGGAGCTGTTTTTT.

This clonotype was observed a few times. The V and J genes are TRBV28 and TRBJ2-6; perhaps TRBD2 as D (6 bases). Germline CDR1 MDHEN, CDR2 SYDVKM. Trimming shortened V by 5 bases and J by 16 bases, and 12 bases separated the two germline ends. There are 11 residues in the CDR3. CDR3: CASSVNRGLTF. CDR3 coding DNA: TGTGCCAGCAGTGTTAACCGGGGGCTGACTTTC.

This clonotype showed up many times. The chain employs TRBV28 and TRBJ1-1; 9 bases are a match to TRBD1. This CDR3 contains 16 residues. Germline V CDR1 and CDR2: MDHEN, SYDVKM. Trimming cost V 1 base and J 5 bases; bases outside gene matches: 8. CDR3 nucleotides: TGTGCCAGCAGTTTATACAGGGGGCCAACGACAACTGAAGCTTTCTTT. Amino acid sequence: CASSLYRGPTTTEAFF.